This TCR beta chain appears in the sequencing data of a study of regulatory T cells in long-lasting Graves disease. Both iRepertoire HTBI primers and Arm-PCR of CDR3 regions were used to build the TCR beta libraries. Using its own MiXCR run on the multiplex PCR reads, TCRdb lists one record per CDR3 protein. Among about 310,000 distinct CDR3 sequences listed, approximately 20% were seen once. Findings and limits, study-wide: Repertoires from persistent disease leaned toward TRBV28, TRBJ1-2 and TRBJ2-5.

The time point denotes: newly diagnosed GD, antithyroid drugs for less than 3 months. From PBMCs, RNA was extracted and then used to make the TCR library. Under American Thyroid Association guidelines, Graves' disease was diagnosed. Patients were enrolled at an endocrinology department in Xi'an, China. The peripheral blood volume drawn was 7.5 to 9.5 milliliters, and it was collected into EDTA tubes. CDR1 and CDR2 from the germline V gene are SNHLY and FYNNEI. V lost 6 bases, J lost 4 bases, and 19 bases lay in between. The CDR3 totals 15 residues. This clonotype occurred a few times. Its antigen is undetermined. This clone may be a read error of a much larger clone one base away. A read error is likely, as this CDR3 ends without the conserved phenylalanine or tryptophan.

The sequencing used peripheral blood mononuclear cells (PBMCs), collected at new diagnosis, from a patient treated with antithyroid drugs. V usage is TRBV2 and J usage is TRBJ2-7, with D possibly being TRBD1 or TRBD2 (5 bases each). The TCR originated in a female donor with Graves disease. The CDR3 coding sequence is TGTGCCAGCAGCCGGGGACCAGAGCTTAATTACGAGCAGTACCTC. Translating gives CASSRGPELNYEQYL.